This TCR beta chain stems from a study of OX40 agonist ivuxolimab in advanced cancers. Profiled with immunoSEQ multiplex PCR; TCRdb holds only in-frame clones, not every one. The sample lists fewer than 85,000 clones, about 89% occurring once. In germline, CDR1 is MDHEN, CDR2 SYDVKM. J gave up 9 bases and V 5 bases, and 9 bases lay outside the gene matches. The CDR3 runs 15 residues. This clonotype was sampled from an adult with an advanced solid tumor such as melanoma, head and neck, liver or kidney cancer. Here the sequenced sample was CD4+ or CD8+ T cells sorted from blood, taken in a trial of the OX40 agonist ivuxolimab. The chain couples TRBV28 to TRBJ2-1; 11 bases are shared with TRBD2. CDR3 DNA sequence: TGTGCCAGCAGTCCCCCGCAACTAGCGGGAGCTGAGCAGTTCTTC. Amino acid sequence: CASSPPQLAGAEQFF.